The clone carrying this T cell receptor (beta chain) has at least ten counts. Its cognate antigen is unknown. The data originate from a study of T cells in Graves' hyperthyroidism and ophthalmopathy. For the study at large: The authors collected peripheral blood at initial diagnosis, before any treatment. Points from the study as a whole: Most thyroid clonotypes that were expanded above 0.001 also turned up in blood. The model predicted ophthalmopathy a median around six months before onset.

From RNA transcripts, TCR beta CDR3 regions were amplified. A first-round RT-PCR of the TCR CDR3 used the HTBI primer set. Each CDR3 protein is one row after TCRdb ran MiXCR on the multiplex PCR reads. The top ten hold approximately 18% of the sample, which has about 530,000 distinct CDR3 sequences, approximately 17% seen once. Germline V gives CDR1 SGHTA, CDR2 FQGTGA. Unmatched junction bases numbered 7, after V lost 5 bases and J lost 5 bases. The CDR3 has 16 amino acids. The chain has TRBV7-3 and TRBJ2-3; 13 nucleotides line up with TRBD2. Specimen: blood. The source of this sequence is a woman aged 18-35 years with Graves' ophthalmopathy. CDR3 loop: CASSPRTSGGLDTQYF. In DNA, the CDR3 is TGTGCCAGCAGCCCGCGGACTAGCGGGGGACTAGATACGCAGTATTTT. Variable domain in full (rest from reference TRBV7-3 and TRBJ2-3): GAGVSQTPSNKVTEKGKYVELRCDPISGHTALYWYRQSLGQGPEFLIYFQGTGAADDSGLPNDRFFAVRPEGSVSTLKIQRTERGDSAVYLCASSPRTSGGLDTQYFGPGTRLTVL.